This T cell receptor beta chain was recorded in a study of T cell responses to AZD1222 COVID-19 vaccine. Study as a whole: Analyses pooled second doses at about 4 or about 12 weeks.

Per germline, CDR1 PRHDT and CDR2 FYEKMQ (reference sequence). V was trimmed by 4 bases and J by 0 bases, leaving 9 bases between them. CDR3 length: 14 residues. TCRdb's table, derived via immunoSEQ multiplex PCR, lists solely in-frame clones and lacks some. The sample yields about 140,000 clones, roughly 90% seen once. This chain connects TRBV13 to TRBJ1-1; D call uncertain. Sequenced material: peripheral blood, taken on day 0 of AZD1222 vaccination. The TCR originated in an adult in good health. CDR3 amino acids: CASSSLNLNTEAFF. CDR3 DNA sequence: TGTGCCAGCAGCTCCCTTAATCTGAACACTGAAGCTTTCTTT.